The text below deals with one TCR beta chain. The antigen is undetermined. Sequencing used immunoSEQ multiplex PCR; TCRdb keeps in-frame clones, though not all of them. The profile covers under 1 million clones, with around 93% appearing a single time and approximately 25% taken by the ten largest. V lost 0 bases, J lost 11 bases, and 11 bases lay in between. CDR3 size: 12 residues. Germline CDR1 and CDR2: SGHAT and FQNNGV. CD45RO-negative cells were positively selected for CCR7, leaving out terminally differentiated effector memory CD45RA+ cells. The entry originates in a study of shared clonotypes between healthy human individuals. Study-wide findings and caveats: Although depth was large, rarefaction showed that sequencing of the sorted subsets was incomplete.

The chain has TRBV11-2 and TRBJ2-7; D perhaps matches TRBD2 (5 bases). This TCR was recovered from a man under 40 in good health. What was sequenced was naive CD8+ T cells sorted from blood. Here the CDR3 reads CASSLDGSQEYF. CDR3 sequence (DNA): TGTGCCAGCAGCTTAGATGGGAGTCAGGAGTACTTC.